Below are 3 T cell receptor beta chains sequenced from a single sample in a study of response to subunit inactivated influenza vaccine. One entry per CDR3 protein results from TCRdb running MiXCR on the RT-PCR reads. The profile covers about 650,000 distinct CDR3 sequences, with around a sixth appearing a single time and 11% taken by the ten largest. The sequences come from PBMCs from blood, collected 12 days after vaccination. The receptors here all came from a man in his forties or fifties who received an inactivated influenza vaccine.

This clonotype appeared a few times. CDR3 residues: CASSQLRLAGGGVEQFF. The DNA of the CDR3 is TGTGCCAGCAGCCAACTGCGACTAGCGGGAGGGGGAGTTGAGCAGTTCTTC. The rearrangement links TRBV21-1 to TRBJ2-1; TRBD2 is the table's D call, not checked against the DNA. TRBV21-1 is an annotated pseudogene. The CDR3 is 17 amino acids.

This chain uses TRBV20-1 with TRBJ2-7, with 10 bases lining up with TRBD1. The CDR3 has 15 residues. J was trimmed by 4 bases and V by 5 bases; bases with no gene match: 11. Germline CDR1 reads DFQATT; CDR2 reads SNEGSKA (reference sequence). The CDR3 protein is CSAGSGTGDGYEQYF. For the CDR3, the DNA is TGCAGTGCTGGATCCGGGACAGGGGACGGTTACGAGCAGTACTTC.

This clonotype has only a few counts. The CDR3 loop is CASSSVWQTQYQFF. In DNA form, the CDR3 reads TGTGCCAGCAGCTCCGTGTGGCAGACCCAGTATCAATTCTTC. This chain joins TRBV11-2 and TRBJ2-1; no clear D gene. The V gene's germline CDR1 is SGHAT and CDR2 FQNNGV. The CDR3 has 14 amino acids. Trimming stripped 4 bases from V and 16 bases from J, with 23 bases between. Combining the CDR3 with reference TRBV11-2 and TRBJ2-1 gives the whole variable domain EAGVAQSPRYKIIEKRQSVAFWCNPISGHATLYWYQQILGQGPKLLIQFQNNGVVDDSQLPKDRFSAERLKGVDSTLKIQPAKLEDSAVYLCASSSVWQTQYQFFGPGTRLTVL.